The next 5 T cell receptor beta chains were all read from a single sample in a study of post-analysis software for immune sequencing data. Study-wide results and limits: Patients used a handful of TRBV segments, including TRBV5-6, TRBV5-1 and TRBV20-1, more often than controls.

Which antigens these TCRs recognize remains unknown. Unique molecular identifiers were carried by the TCR beta cDNA libraries. TCRdb analysed the PCR reads with MiXCR anew, one entry per CDR3 protein. Among about 540,000 distinct CDR3 sequences, 30% to 40% were seen once, and the ten largest hold around 6.1%. The specimen sequenced was blood. The source of these receptors is a girl aged 2-17 years with multiple sclerosis.

In nucleotides, the CDR3 is TGTGCCAGCAGTTGGGGGGACGGTTACTCCTACGAGCAGTACTTC. This gives the protein CASSWGDGYSYEQYF. The genes are TRBV12-3 or TRBV12-4 and TRBJ2-7; D is possibly TRBD2 (6 bases). CDR3 size: 15 residues. Trimming left V 4 bases short and J 0 bases short, with 13 bases between.

This clonotype appeared many times. The V call is TRBV6-6, the J call TRBJ2-3; no reliable D call. The CDR3 runs 14 residues. Trimming pared 2 bases from V and 1 base from J, leaving 7 bases between. Germline CDR1 is MNHNY and CDR2 is SVGAGI (reference sequence). DNA for the CDR3: TGTGCCAGCAGTTACCTACCCGGCACAGATACGCAGTATTTT. It yields the protein CASSYLPGTDTQYF.

This clonotype was counted between two and nine times. This chain links TRBV11-2 with TRBJ1-2, with D possibly TRBD1 on 5 matching bases. Germline V gives CDR1 SGHAT, CDR2 FQNNGV. Trimming left V 10 bases short and J 3 bases short, with 12 bases between. There are 12 residues in the CDR3. The CDR3 protein is CATFDSDYGYTF. CDR3 coding DNA: TGTGCCACCTTCGACAGTGACTATGGCTACACCTTC.

The sample holds a few counts of this clonotype. This sequence joins TRBV20-1 and TRBJ2-7; the match to TRBD1 covers 9 bases. Trimming cost V 6 bases and J 2 bases; bases outside gene matches: 5. Germline loops: CDR1 DFQATT, CDR2 SNEGSKA (reference sequence). This CDR3 contains 13 residues. The CDR3 nucleotides are TGCAGTGCCGGACAGGGGAGCGCCTACGAGCAGTACTTC. It translates to CSAGQGSAYEQYF.

The table lists this clonotype with a count of one. J is TRBJ1-5 and V is TRBV10-2; possible D gene TRBD1, 6 bases. CDR3 length: 14 amino acids. Germline loops: CDR1 WSHSY, CDR2 SAAADI. The V end lost 2 bases, the J end lost 6 bases, and 11 bases lay between the germline ends. The CDR3 spells CASSEVGGTQPQHF. Written as DNA, the CDR3 is TGCGCCAGCAGTGAGGTGGGGGGCACTCAGCCCCAGCATTTT.